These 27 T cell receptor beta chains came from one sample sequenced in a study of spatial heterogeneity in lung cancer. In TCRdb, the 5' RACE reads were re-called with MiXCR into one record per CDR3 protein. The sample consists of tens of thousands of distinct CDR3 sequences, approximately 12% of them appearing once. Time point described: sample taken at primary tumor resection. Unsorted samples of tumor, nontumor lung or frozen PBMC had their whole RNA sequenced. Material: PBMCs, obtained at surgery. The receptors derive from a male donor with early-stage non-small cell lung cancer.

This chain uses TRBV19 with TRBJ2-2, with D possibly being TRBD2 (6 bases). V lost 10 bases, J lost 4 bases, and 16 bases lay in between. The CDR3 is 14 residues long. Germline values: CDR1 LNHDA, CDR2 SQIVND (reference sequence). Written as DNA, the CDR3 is TGTGCCACCAGTCGTAGCGGACTCACCGGGGAGCTGTTTTTT. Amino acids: CATSRSGLTGELFF.

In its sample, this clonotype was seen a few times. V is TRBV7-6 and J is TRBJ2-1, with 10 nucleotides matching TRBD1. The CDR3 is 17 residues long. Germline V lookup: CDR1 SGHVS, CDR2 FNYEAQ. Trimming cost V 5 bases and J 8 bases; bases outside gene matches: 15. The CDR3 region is CASSGPTMGQGLHEQFF. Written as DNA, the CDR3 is TGTGCCAGCAGCGGACCGACGATGGGACAGGGGTTGCATGAGCAGTTCTTC.

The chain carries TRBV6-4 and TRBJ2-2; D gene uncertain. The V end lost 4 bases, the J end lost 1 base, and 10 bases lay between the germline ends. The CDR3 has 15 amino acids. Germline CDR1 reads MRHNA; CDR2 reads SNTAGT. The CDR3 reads CASSADLRNTGELFF. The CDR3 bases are TGTGCCAGCAGTGCAGATTTGCGGAACACCGGGGAGCTGTTTTTT.

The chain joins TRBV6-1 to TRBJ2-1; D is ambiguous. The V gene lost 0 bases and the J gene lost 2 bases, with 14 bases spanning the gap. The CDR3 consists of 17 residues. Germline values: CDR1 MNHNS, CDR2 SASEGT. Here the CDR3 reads CASSEALRTTPYNEQFF. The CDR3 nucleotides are TGTGCCAGCAGTGAAGCGTTACGTACCACACCCTACAATGAGCAGTTCTTC.

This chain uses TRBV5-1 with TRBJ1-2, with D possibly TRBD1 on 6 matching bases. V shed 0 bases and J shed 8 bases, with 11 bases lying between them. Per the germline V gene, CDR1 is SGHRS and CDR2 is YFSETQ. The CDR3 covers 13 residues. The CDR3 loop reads CASSLEGTWGYTF. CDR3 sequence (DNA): TGCGCCAGCAGCTTGGAAGGGACATGGGGCTACACCTTC. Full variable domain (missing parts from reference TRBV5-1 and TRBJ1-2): KAGVTQTPRYLIKTRGQQVTLSCSPISGHRSVSWYQQTPGQGLQFLFEYFSETQRNKGNFPGRFSGRQFSNSRSEMNVSTLELGDSALYLCASSLEGTWGYTFGSGTRLTVV.

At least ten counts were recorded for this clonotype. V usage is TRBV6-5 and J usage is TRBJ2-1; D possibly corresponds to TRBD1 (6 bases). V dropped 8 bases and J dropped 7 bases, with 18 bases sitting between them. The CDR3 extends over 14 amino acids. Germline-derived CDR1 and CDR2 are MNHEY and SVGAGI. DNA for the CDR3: TGTGCCAGCTCTTACCTCAGGCAGGGGAATGAGCAGTTCTTC. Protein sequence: CASSYLRQGNEQFF.

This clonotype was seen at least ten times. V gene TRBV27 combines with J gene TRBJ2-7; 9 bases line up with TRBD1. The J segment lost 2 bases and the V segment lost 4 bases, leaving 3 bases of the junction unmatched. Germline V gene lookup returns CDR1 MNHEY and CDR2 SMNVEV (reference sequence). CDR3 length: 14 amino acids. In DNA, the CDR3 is TGTGCCAGCAGTTACAGGGGGCCGGCCTACGAGCAGTACTTC. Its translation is CASSYRGPAYEQYF.

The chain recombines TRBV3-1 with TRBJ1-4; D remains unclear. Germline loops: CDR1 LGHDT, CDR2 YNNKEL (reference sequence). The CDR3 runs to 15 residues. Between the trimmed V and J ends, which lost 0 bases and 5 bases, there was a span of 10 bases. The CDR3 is CASSQDGRMNEKLFF. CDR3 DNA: TGTGCCAGCAGCCAAGATGGACGGATGAATGAAAAACTGTTTTTT.

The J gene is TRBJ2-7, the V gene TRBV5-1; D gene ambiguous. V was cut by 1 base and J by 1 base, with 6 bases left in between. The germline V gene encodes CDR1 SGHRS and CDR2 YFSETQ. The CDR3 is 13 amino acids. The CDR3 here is CASSLLKSYEQYF. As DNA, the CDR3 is TGCGCCAGCAGCTTGTTAAAGTCCTACGAGCAGTACTTC.

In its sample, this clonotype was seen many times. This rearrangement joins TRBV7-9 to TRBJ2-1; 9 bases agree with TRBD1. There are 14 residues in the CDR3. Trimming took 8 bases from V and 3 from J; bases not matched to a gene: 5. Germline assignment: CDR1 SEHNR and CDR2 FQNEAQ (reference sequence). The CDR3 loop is CASQRTGDYNEQFF. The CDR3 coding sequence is TGTGCCAGCCAACGGACAGGGGACTACAATGAGCAGTTCTTC.

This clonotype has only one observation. The DNA of the CDR3 is TGTGCCAGCATCACGAGCGGTAGCGACACTGAAGCTTTCTTT. Its protein product is CASITSGSDTEAFF. The chain has TRBV28 and TRBJ1-1, with D unclear. CDR3 length equals 14 residues. Germline CDR1 is MDHEN and CDR2 is SYDVKM. V lost 7 bases and J 3 bases, leaving 15 bases between the germline ends.

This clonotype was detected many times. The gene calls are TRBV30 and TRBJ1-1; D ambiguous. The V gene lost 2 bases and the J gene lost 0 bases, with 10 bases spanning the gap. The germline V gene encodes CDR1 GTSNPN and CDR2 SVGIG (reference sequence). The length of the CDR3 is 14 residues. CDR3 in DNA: TGTGCCTGGAGTTCCTTCCCAGTGAACACTGAAGCTTTCTTT. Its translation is CAWSSFPVNTEAFF.

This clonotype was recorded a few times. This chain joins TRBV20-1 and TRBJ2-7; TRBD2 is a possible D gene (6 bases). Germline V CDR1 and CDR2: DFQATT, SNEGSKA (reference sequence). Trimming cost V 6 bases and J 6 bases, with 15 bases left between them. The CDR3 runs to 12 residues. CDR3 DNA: TGCAGTGCCACCCTGGCCGGGAGCGAGCAGTACTTC. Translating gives CSATLAGSEQYF.

CDR3 nucleotide sequence: TGTGCCAGCAGCATACAGGGCTTCACAGATACGCAGTATTTT. It specifies CASSIQGFTDTQYF. V usage is TRBV7-2 and J usage is TRBJ2-3, with a tentative D call TRBD1 (6 bases). The CDR3 has 14 residues. V lost 5 bases and J 2 bases, leaving 11 bases between the germline ends. The germline V gene has CDR1 SGHTA and CDR2 FQGNSA.

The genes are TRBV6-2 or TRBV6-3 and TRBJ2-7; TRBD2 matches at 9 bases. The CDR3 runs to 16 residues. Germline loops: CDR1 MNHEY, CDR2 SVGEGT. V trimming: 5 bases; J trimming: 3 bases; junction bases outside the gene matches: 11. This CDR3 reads CASSRVRVTSGYEQYF. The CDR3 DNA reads TGTGCCAGCAGTCGTGTCCGCGTGACTAGCGGCTACGAGCAGTACTTC.

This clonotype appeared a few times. In nucleotides, the CDR3 is TGCAGTGCTCCGATTAGCGGGAGAGGTACAGATACGCAGTATTTT. Translating gives CSAPISGRGTDTQYF. The chain links TRBV20-1 to TRBJ2-3; 9 bases are shared with TRBD2. The CDR3 is made up of 15 amino acids. Trimming cost V 5 bases and J 3 bases; bases outside gene matches: 9. Looked up from germline, CDR1 is DFQATT and CDR2 is SNEGSKA (reference sequence).

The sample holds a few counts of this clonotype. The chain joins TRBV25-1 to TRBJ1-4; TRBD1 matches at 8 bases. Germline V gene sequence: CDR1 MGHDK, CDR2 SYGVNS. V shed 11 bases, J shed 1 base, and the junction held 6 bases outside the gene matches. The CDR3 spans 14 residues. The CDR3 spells CAAGQGLTNEKLFF. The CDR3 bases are TGTGCCGCCGGACAGGGACTAACTAATGAAAAACTGTTTTTT.

For the CDR3, the DNA is TGCGCCAGCAGCCCTGGAAACGGACTAGGGAACACTGAAGCTTTCTTT. Translation gives CASSPGNGLGNTEAFF. The chain has TRBV5-1 and TRBJ1-1; D call uncertain. V lost 4 bases to trimming and J lost 1 base, with 17 bases between them. Germline CDR1 and CDR2: SGHRS and YFSETQ. The length of the CDR3 is 16 residues. The variable domain in full, with the rest retrieved from reference TRBV5-1 and TRBJ1-1, is KAGVTQTPRYLIKTRGQQVTLSCSPISGHRSVSWYQQTPGQGLQFLFEYFSETQRNKGNFPGRFSGRQFSNSRSEMNVSTLELGDSALYLCASSPGNGLGNTEAFFGQGTRLTVV.

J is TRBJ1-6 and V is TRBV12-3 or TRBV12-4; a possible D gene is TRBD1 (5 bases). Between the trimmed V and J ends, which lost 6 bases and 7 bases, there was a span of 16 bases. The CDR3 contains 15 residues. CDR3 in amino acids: CASSLGPTGNSPLHF. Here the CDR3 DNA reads TGTGCCAGCAGCCTGGGACCGACGGGGAATTCACCCCTCCACTTT.

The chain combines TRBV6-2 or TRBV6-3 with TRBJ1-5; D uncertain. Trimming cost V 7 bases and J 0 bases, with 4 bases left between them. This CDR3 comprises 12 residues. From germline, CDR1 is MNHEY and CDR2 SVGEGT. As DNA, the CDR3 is TGTGCCAGCAAACTTAGCAATCAGCCCCAGCATTTT. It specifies CASKLSNQPQHF.

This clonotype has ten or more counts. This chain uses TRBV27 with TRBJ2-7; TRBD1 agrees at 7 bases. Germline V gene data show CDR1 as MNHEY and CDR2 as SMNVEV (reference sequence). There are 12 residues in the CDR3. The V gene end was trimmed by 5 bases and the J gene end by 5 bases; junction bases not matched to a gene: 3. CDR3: CASSTGQDEQYF. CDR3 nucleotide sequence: TGTGCCAGCAGTACCGGACAGGACGAGCAGTACTTC.

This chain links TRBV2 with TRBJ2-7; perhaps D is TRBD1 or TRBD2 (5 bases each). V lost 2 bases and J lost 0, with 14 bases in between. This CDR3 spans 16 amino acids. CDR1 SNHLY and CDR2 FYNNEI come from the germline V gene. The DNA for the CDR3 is TGTGCCAGCAGTGAAAGGGGACCGATCATCTCCTACGAGCAGTACTTC. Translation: CASSERGPIISYEQYF. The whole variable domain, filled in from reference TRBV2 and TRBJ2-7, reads EPEVTQTPSHQVTQMGQEVILRCVPISNHLYFYWYRQILGQKVEFLVSFYNNEISEKSEIFDDQFSVERPDGSNFTLKIRSTKLEDSAMYFCASSERGPIISYEQYFGPGTRLTVT.

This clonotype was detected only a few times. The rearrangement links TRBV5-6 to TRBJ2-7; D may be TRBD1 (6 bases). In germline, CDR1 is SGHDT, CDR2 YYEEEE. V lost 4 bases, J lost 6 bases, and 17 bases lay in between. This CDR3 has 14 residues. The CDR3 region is CASSPGTGQREQYF. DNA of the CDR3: TGTGCCAGCAGCCCGGGTACTGGACAGCGCGAGCAGTACTTC.

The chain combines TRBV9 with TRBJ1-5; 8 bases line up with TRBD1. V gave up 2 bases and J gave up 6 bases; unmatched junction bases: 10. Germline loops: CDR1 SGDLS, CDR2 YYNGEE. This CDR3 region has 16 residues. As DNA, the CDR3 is TGTGCCAGCAGCGTCGGGCAGGGGGCGTCCAGTCAGCCCCAGCATTTT. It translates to CASSVGQGASSQPQHF.

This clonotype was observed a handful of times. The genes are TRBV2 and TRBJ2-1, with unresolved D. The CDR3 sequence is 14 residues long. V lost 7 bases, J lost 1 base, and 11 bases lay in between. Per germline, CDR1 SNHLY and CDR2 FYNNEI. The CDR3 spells CASILLGSYNEQFF. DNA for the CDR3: TGTGCCAGCATCCTACTTGGGTCCTACAATGAGCAGTTCTTC. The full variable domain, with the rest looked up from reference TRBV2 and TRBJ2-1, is EPEVTQTPSHQVTQMGQEVILRCVPISNHLYFYWYRQILGQKVEFLVSFYNNEISEKSEIFDDQFSVERPDGSNFTLKIRSTKLEDSAMYFCASILLGSYNEQFFGPGTRLTVL.

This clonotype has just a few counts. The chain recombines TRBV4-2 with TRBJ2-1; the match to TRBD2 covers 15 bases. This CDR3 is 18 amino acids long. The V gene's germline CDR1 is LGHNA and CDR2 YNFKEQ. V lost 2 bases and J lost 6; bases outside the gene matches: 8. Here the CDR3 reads CASSQTRTSGRGPNEQFF. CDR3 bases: TGTGCCAGCAGCCAAACTCGGACTAGCGGGAGGGGCCCCAATGAGCAGTTCTTC.

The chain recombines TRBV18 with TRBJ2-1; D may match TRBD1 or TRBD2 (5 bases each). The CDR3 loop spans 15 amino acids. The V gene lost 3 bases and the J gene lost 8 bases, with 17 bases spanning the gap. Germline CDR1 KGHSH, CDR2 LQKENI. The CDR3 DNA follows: TGTGCCAGCTCACCTCCCCTCTTGGGGACGGATGAGCAGTTCTTC. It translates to CASSPPLLGTDEQFF.